This TCR beta chain was captured by sequencing in a study of T-cell memory formation after mild COVID-19. Whole-study context: TCR clusters were mostly donor specific.

TCRdb processed the 5' RACE reads anew with MiXCR; each CDR3 protein has one entry. The data show 250,000 to 400,000 distinct CDR3 sequences, 13% to 15% seen once. The CDR3 has 16 amino acids. V was cut by 1 base and J by 7 bases, with 14 bases left in between. Germline V gene sequence: CDR1 SGHAT, CDR2 FQDESV (reference sequence). Sequencing was done on a sample of PBMCs or a T cell subset sorted from them (not recorded which). This receptor was taken from a young man who had mild COVID-19 (a few samples of this study predate the infection). Cell type and time point are not known. This chain connects TRBV11-1 to TRBJ1-6; D unresolved. CDR3: CASSLDTGRRNSPLHF. The CDR3 nucleotides are TGTGCCAGCAGCTTAGATACCGGACGGAGAAATTCACCCCTCCACTTT.